Here is one TCR beta chain with its context. The antigen remains unidentified. The authors ran a second PCR of about 7 to 11 cycles using a sample-barcoded 5' primer and a J-beta primer mix. TCRdb fed the 5' RACE reads into MiXCR, producing one record per CDR3 protein. The data show over 1,300,000 distinct CDR3 sequences, with approximately 59% seen just once and 6.5% to 8.5% held by the top ten. This sample stems from a study of blood T cells in healthy people across ages. Russia was home to the donors, healthy Caucasian individuals aged 6 to 90. Broader study findings: Possibly, changes in expanded clonotypes were confounded because donor CMV status was unknown. What prevented conclusive comparison of naive and antigen-experienced cells was that PBMCs were unsorted.

The CDR3 sequence is 17 residues long. The specimen was blood. This chain uses TRBV21-1 with TRBJ1-1; TRBD1, the D gene given by the table, was not confirmed from the DNA. TRBV21-1 corresponds to a pseudogene. This clonotype originated in a young man in good health. CDR3 amino acids: CASSTLRRQGRDTEAFF. CDR3 nucleotides: TGTGCCAGCAGCACCCTCCGCCGCCAGGGGAGAGACACTGAAGCTTTCTTT.